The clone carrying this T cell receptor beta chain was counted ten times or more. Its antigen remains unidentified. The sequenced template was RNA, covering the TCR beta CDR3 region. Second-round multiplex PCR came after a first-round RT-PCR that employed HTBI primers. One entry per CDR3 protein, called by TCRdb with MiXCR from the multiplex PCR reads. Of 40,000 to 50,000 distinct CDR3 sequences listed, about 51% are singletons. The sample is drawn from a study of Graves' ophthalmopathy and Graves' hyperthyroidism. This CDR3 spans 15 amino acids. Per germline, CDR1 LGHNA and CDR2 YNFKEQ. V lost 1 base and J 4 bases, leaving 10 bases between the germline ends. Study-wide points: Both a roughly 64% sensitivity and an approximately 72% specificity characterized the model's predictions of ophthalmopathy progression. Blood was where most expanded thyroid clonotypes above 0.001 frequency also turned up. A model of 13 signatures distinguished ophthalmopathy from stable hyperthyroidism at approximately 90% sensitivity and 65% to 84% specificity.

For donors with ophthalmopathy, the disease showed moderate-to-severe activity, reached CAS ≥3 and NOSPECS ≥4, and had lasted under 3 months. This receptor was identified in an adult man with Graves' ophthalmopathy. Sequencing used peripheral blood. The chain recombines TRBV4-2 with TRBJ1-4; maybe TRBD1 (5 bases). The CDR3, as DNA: TGTGCCAGCAGCCAAGGCGGGGGAAATAATGAAAAACTGTTTTTT. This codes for CASSQGGGNNEKLFF.